Shown below are 10 T cell receptor beta chains from a single sample sequenced in a study of T-cell reconstitution after alpha-beta-depleted transplantation in children. Unique molecular identifiers featured in how the TCRbeta library was prepared. TCRdb ran MiXCR on the PCR reads and lists one entry per CDR3 protein. The sample comprises some 520,000 distinct CDR3 sequences, 32% of which are singletons, and approximately 2.3% rests with the top ten. The specimen comprised PBMCs from the stem cell graft donor, sampled from the stem cell graft. The receptors were gathered from a human donor who donated a stem cell graft to a child with aplastic anemia.

The chain has TRBV15 and TRBJ2-5, with D unclear. The CDR3 spans 14 residues. Looked up from germline, CDR1 is LNHNV and CDR2 is YYDKDF (reference sequence). The ends were cut back, 0 bases at V and 2 bases at J, with 7 bases in the middle. In DNA, the CDR3 is TGTGCCACCAGCAGAGATCCACAGCAAGAGACCCAGTACTTC. This sequence encodes CATSRDPQQETQYF.

This clonotype was picked up a small number of times. The chain carries TRBV6-5 and TRBJ2-1; D perhaps matches TRBD2 (5 bases). V lost 4 bases and J 14 bases, leaving 12 bases between the germline ends. This CDR3 has 11 amino acids. Germline CDR1 and CDR2: MNHEY and SVGAGI. This CDR3 is CASSLGGSEFF. The CDR3 DNA follows: TGTGCCAGCAGTTTAGGCGGGTCGGAGTTCTTC.

In this sample, this clonotype turned up a few times. The CDR3 DNA follows: TGCGCCAGCAGCCAATTATGGACAGAATCCTACGAGCAGTACGTC. It translates to CASSQLWTESYEQYV. The rearrangement joins TRBV4-1 to TRBJ2-7, with a tentative D call TRBD1 (6 bases). The CDR3 runs to 15 residues. Per the germline V gene, CDR1 is MGHRA and CDR2 is YSYEKL. Trimming pared 2 bases from V and 1 base from J, leaving 12 bases between.

This clonotype was detected a few times. V and J are TRBV20-1 and TRBJ2-1, with unresolved D. Germline V CDR1 and CDR2: DFQATT, SNEGSKA (reference sequence). The length of the CDR3 is 14 residues. Trimming left V 0 bases short and J 5 bases short, with 11 bases between. CDR3 loop: CSARDGTTHNEQFF. CDR3 nucleotide sequence: TGCAGTGCTAGAGATGGAACGACCCACAATGAGCAGTTCTTC.

This clonotype was picked up many times. The chain joins TRBV19 to TRBJ1-5; possibly TRBD1 for D (6 bases). V lost 4 bases and J 4 bases, leaving 17 bases between the germline ends. Germline CDR1 and CDR2: LNHDA and SQIVND (reference sequence). There are 16 residues in the CDR3. The CDR3 DNA reads as TGTGCCAGTAGTACGGACAGTGGACGGGGGAATCAGCCCCAGCATTTT. The encoded protein is CASSTDSGRGNQPQHF.

This sequence joins TRBV6-2 or TRBV6-3 and TRBJ1-1; D is perhaps TRBD1 (6 bases). The CDR3 contains 13 residues. The germline CDR1 and CDR2 sequences are MNHEY and SVGEGT. The ends were cut back, 8 bases at V and 0 bases at J, with 10 bases in the middle. The CDR3 DNA follows: TGTGCCAGCGGGGGACACATGAACACTGAAGCTTTCTTT. Translated, it gives CASGGHMNTEAFF.

This clonotype was found a few times. This rearrangement joins TRBV9 to TRBJ2-3; tentative D call: TRBD2 (6 bases). Germline CDR1 and CDR2: SGDLS and YYNGEE. The V end was cut by 4 bases, the J end by 2 bases, with 17 bases between. This CDR3 region has 16 residues. In DNA form, the CDR3 reads TGTGCCAGCAGCCCACTCGGAGGGTTGACCACAGATACGCAGTATTTT. It yields the protein CASSPLGGLTTDTQYF.

The chain uses TRBV6-1 and TRBJ1-2; D perhaps matches TRBD1 (6 bases). The CDR3 has 14 amino acids. CDR1 is MNHNS, CDR2 SASEGT, per germline. Trimming removed 6 bases from V and 4 bases from J, with 15 bases in between. The CDR3 reads CASSPGGRGYGYTF. Written as DNA, the CDR3 is TGTGCCAGCAGCCCCGGGGGCAGGGGCTATGGCTACACCTTC.

The chain links TRBV27 to TRBJ2-1; D unclear. This CDR3 is built from 16 residues. V gave up 8 bases and J gave up 0 bases, with 17 bases separating them. From germline, CDR1 is MNHEY and CDR2 SMNVEV (reference sequence). For the CDR3, the DNA is TGTGCCAGCCGGTTAACGATAAGGAGCTCCTACAATGAGCAGTTCTTC. This codes for CASRLTIRSSYNEQFF.

The rearrangement links TRBV20-1 to TRBJ2-1; TRBD2 agrees at 12 bases. Germline CDR1 is DFQATT and CDR2 is SNEGSKA (reference sequence). This CDR3 region has 15 residues. V gave up 0 bases and J gave up 7 bases; unmatched junction bases: 4. The CDR3 DNA reads TGCAGTGCTAGAGATCGAGGGACTAGCGGGAATGAGCAGTTCTTC. Translated, it gives CSARDRGTSGNEQFF.